This T cell receptor beta chain was obtained from a study of T cell responses to AZD1222 COVID-19 vaccine. Notes on the study in general: Spike was spanned by vaccine-associated CD4 TCRs, which were dominant at 160-218 and 743-854.

As to this clone: Antigen unknown.

Germline-derived CDR1 and CDR2 are LNHDA and SQIVND (reference sequence). This CDR3 is 16 amino acids long. Trimming cost V 9 bases and J 0 bases, with 21 bases left between them. Assay: immunoSEQ multiplex PCR; the TCRdb copy retains only in-frame clones and omits some. The table lists some 150,000 clones, 70% to 90% of them singletons, with over 6% in the top ten. V gene TRBV19 combines with J gene TRBJ2-7; D may be TRBD2 (6 bases). Sequenced here: peripheral blood, sampled after recovery from COVID-19. This receptor was identified in an adult who had recovered from COVID-19. CDR3 DNA sequence: TGTGCCAGCTCCGGGACGGGAGTTCTCAGCTCCTACGAGCAGTACTTC. Protein sequence: CASSGTGVLSSYEQYF.